Listed below are T cell receptor beta chains from one sample, sequenced in a study of OX40 agonist ivuxolimab in advanced cancers. Here immunoSEQ multiplex PCR was the method, and the copy in TCRdb shows in-frame clones only, minus some. The data show 35,000 to 50,000 clones, with approximately 89% seen just once and 13% held by the top ten. The specimen comprised CD4+ or CD8+ T cells sorted from blood, sampled in a trial of the OX40 agonist ivuxolimab. These receptors were obtained from an adult with an advanced solid tumor such as melanoma, head and neck, liver or kidney cancer. The CDR3 runs from the conserved cysteine through the conserved F or W. Fields, in order: V gene, clone size, D gene, J gene, CDR3 protein, CDR3 DNA. A D gene is named only where the DNA matches it firmly. For some rows the clone size is stated as once, few or many, or as a class when expanded; others skip it.

v_call: TRBV14; clone_size: NA; d_call: NA; j_call: TRBJ2-7; cdr3_aa: CASSQGLGDRPYEQYF; cdr3_nt: TGTGCCAGCAGCCAAGGTTTGGGCGACAGACCCTACGAGCAGTACTTC
v_call: TRBV7-9; clone_size: NA; d_call: TRBD1; j_call: TRBJ2-5; cdr3_aa: CASSLVGLGGETQYF; cdr3_nt: TGTGCCAGCAGCTTAGTAGGCTTAGGGGGCGAGACCCAGTACTTC
v_call: TRBV9; clone_size: NA; d_call: NA; j_call: TRBJ1-1; cdr3_aa: CASSATLGNTEAFF; cdr3_nt: TGTGCCAGCAGCGCTACCTTGGGGAACACTGAAGCTTTCTTT
v_call: TRBV6-1; clone_size: NA; d_call: NA; j_call: TRBJ2-1; cdr3_aa: CASSAYGNYNEQFF; cdr3_nt: TGTGCCAGCAGTGCCTATGGAAACTACAATGAGCAGTTCTTC
v_call: TRBV4-1; clone_size: NA; d_call: NA; j_call: TRBJ1-4; cdr3_aa: CASSQDFGTNEKLFF; cdr3_nt: TGCGCCAGCAGCCAAGATTTTGGGACTAATGAAAAACTGTTTTTT
v_call: TRBV5-6; clone_size: NA; d_call: NA; j_call: TRBJ2-1; cdr3_aa: CASSEHPGDEQFF; cdr3_nt: TGTGCCAGCAGCGAGCATCCTGGGGATGAGCAGTTCTTC
v_call: TRBV9; clone_size: NA; d_call: TRBD2; j_call: TRBJ2-2; cdr3_aa: CASSVGGWAGDTGELFF; cdr3_nt: TGTGCCAGCAGCGTAGGAGGTTGGGCGGGGGACACCGGGGAGCTGTTTTTT
v_call: TRBV6-5; clone_size: NA; d_call: TRBD1; j_call: TRBJ1-1; cdr3_aa: CASSHSGTGRTEAFF; cdr3_nt: TGTGCCAGCAGCCACTCCGGGACAGGACGCACTGAAGCTTTCTTT
v_call: TRBV10-3; clone_size: NA; d_call: TRBD1; j_call: TRBJ1-2; cdr3_aa: CAKTGGEVYGYTF; cdr3_nt: TGTGCCAAGACAGGGGGAGAAGTCTATGGCTACACCTTC
v_call: TRBV10-2; clone_size: once; d_call: NA; j_call: TRBJ2-7; cdr3_aa: CASSESDMRGLEQYF; cdr3_nt: TGCGCCAGCAGTGAGTCAGACATGCGAGGGCTCGAGCAGTACTTC